The TCR beta chain described here comes from a study of OX40 agonist ivuxolimab in advanced cancers. Germline V gives CDR1 MNHEY, CDR2 SVGAGI. The CDR3 runs to 11 residues. The V end was cut by 7 bases, the J end by 11 bases, with 14 bases between. Here immunoSEQ multiplex PCR was the method, and the copy in TCRdb shows in-frame clones only, minus some. The repertoire consists of about 64,000 clones, with about 80% occurring once and the leading ten covering 2% to 2.5%. The TCR sequence derives from an adult with an advanced solid tumor such as melanoma, head and neck, liver or kidney cancer. V usage is TRBV6-5 and J usage is TRBJ1-1; tentative D call: TRBD1 (6 bases). This sample comprised CD4+ or CD8+ T cells sorted from blood, obtained in a trial of the OX40 agonist ivuxolimab. The DNA of the CDR3 is TGTGCCAGCATGTGGGCAGGGGAGGCTTTCTTT. As protein: CASMWAGEAFF.